What follows are 31 T cell receptor beta chains derived from one specimen sequenced in a study of monozygotic twins with inflammatory bowel disease (dated by TCRdb to about 2019). Receptor libraries were prepared by 5' RACE. The sequencing machine was an Illumina HiSeq 2500. TCRdb reprocessed the reads into one record per CDR3 protein sequence, lacking DNA. This sample's listing comprises hundreds of thousands of distinct CDR3 sequences. The leading ten clones occupy 2.4% of the sample. Sequencing was performed on blood. These receptors originate from a human donor with ulcerative colitis or Crohn's disease, or a healthy co-twin of an affected twin (not recorded which).

The chain has TRBV18 and TRBJ2-1; the TCRdb D gene call, TRBD2, has no DNA to confirm it. CDR1 is KGHSH and CDR2 is LQKENI in the germline V gene. This CDR3 is built from 16 residues. The CDR3 loop is CASSPLLAGGMDEQFF.

The genes are TRBV29-1 and TRBJ2-7; TCRdb gives TRBD2 as the D gene, but with no DNA this cannot be confirmed. The CDR3 consists of 13 residues. Germline V gene lookup returns CDR1 SQVTM and CDR2 ANQGSEA. CDR3 region: CSVGLAGFGEQYF.

The V call is TRBV20-1, the J call TRBJ2-5; TCRdb picks TRBD2, but there is no DNA to check that call. CDR1 is DFQATT and CDR2 is SNEGSKA in the germline V gene (reference sequence). This CDR3 has 14 amino acids. CDR3 in amino acids: CSARPGGQKETQYF.

The CDR3 here is CASNLSGFTSSYNSPLHF. The V gene is TRBV28, the J gene TRBJ1-6. This CDR3 is built from 18 residues. In germline, CDR1 is MDHEN, CDR2 SYDVKM.

V is TRBV6-2 or TRBV6-3 and J is TRBJ2-1; TCRdb picks TRBD2, but there is no DNA to check that call. CDR3 length: 16 amino acids. Germline lookup yields CDR1 MNHEY and CDR2 SVGEGT. This chain's CDR3 is CASSYFTSGRSNEQFF.

J is TRBJ2-3 and V is TRBV20-1; without DNA, the TCRdb call of TRBD2 cannot be checked. There are 13 residues in the CDR3. The V gene's germline CDR1 is DFQATT and CDR2 SNEGSKA (reference sequence). The CDR3: CSAGEKSLSTQYF.

The rearrangement uses TRBV4-1 and TRBJ2-1; TCRdb reports TRBD1, a call that lacks DNA to check it against. Germline V gives CDR1 MGHRA, CDR2 YSYEKL. CDR3 length: 14 residues. The CDR3 spells CASRTGQGDNEQFF.

The chain has TRBV12-3 or TRBV12-4 and TRBJ1-5; TCRdb's D gene call, TRBD1, goes unchecked for lack of DNA. The CDR3 sequence is 14 residues long. CDR3 protein: CASRSGTGGQPQHF.

The chain uses TRBV7-2 and TRBJ2-1; TCRdb's assignment of TRBD2 cannot be checked, as there is no DNA. Looked up from germline, CDR1 is SGHTA and CDR2 is FQGNSA. The CDR3 consists of 13 residues. The CDR3 region is CASSLLEANEQFF.

V and J are TRBV5-8 and TRBJ2-2; TCRdb lists TRBD1, though no DNA is available to test this call. Looked up from germline, CDR1 is SGHTS and CDR2 is YDEGEE. The CDR3 extends over 16 amino acids. CDR3 in amino acids: CASSLRSQGGPGELFF.

V usage is TRBV20-1 and J usage is TRBJ2-1; TCRdb's D call of TRBD1 is untestable without DNA. The CDR3 is 15 residues long. Germline CDR1 is DFQATT and CDR2 is SNEGSKA (reference sequence). CDR3 in amino acids: CSAQSGTGNYNEQFF.

The chain is built from TRBV7-2 and TRBJ2-4; there is no DNA to check the TCRdb D call of TRBD1. CDR1 is SGHTA, CDR2 FQGNSA, per germline. This CDR3 contains 17 residues. This chain's CDR3 is CASSLVGFPGGKNIQYF.

This rearrangement joins TRBV7-6 to TRBJ1-4; TCRdb's D gene call, TRBD1, goes unchecked for lack of DNA. Germline-derived CDR1 and CDR2 are SGHVS and FNYEAQ. The CDR3 is 14 residues long. CDR3 sequence: CASSYRGLSEKLFF.

The J gene is TRBJ1-1, the V gene TRBV7-9; TCRdb picks TRBD1, but there is no DNA to check that call. This CDR3 has 15 amino acids. Germline V gene lookup returns CDR1 SEHNR and CDR2 FQNEAQ (reference sequence). The CDR3 sequence: CASSPTGRGNTEAFF.

The chain carries TRBV5-1 and TRBJ1-5; TCRdb selects TRBD1, and the lack of DNA leaves this call unchecked. Germline V gene sequence: CDR1 SGHRS, CDR2 YFSETQ. The CDR3 length is 15 residues. The CDR3 spells CASSPTGVLNQPQHF. Drawing the rest from reference TRBV5-1 and TRBJ1-5, the complete variable domain is KAGVTQTPRYLIKTRGQQVTLSCSPISGHRSVSWYQQTPGQGLQFLFEYFSETQRNKGNFPGRFSGRQFSNSRSEMNVSTLELGDSALYLCASSPTGVLNQPQHFGDGTRLSIL.

This chain links TRBV21-1 with TRBJ1-2. TRBV21-1 is described as a pseudogene. This CDR3 contains 13 residues. This chain's CDR3 is CASSFRTLYGYTF.

The chain combines TRBV15 with TRBJ2-5; TCRdb calls TRBD1, which cannot be checked without DNA. Germline V CDR1 and CDR2: LNHNV, YYDKDF (reference sequence). The CDR3 loop spans 14 amino acids. CDR3: CATSTEGTEETQYF.

The genes are TRBV7-2 and TRBJ2-7; TCRdb lists TRBD1, though no DNA is available to test this call. Germline V CDR1 and CDR2: SGHTA, FQGNSA. The CDR3 covers 14 residues. CDR3 protein: CASSLGQGKYEQYF.

The chain uses TRBV7-2 and TRBJ2-4; TCRdb's assignment of TRBD1 cannot be checked, as there is no DNA. The CDR3 spans 15 residues. In germline, CDR1 is SGHTA, CDR2 FQGNSA. CDR3 sequence: CASSPGGGRSYIQYF.

V and J are TRBV14 and TRBJ2-7; the D gene TCRdb calls, TRBD2, cannot be checked with no DNA. The CDR3 covers 16 residues. Germline V CDR1 and CDR2: SGHDN, FVKESK. CDR3 region: CASSQAGPSVDYEQYF. Supplemented by reference TRBV14 and TRBJ2-7, the full variable domain reads EAGVTQFPSHSVIEKGQTVTLRCDPISGHDNLYWYRRVMGKEIKFLLHFVKESKQDESGMPNNRFLAERTGGTYSTLKVQPAELEDSGVYFCASSQAGPSVDYEQYFGPGTRLTVT.

The CDR3 here is CASSKDTYRSYEQYF. The chain links TRBV5-1 to TRBJ2-7; there is no DNA to check the TCRdb D call of TRBD1. Germline CDR1 SGHRS, CDR2 YFSETQ. The CDR3 contains 15 residues. The full variable domain, in which reference TRBV5-1 and TRBJ2-7 provide the parts outside the CDR3, is KAGVTQTPRYLIKTRGQQVTLSCSPISGHRSVSWYQQTPGQGLQFLFEYFSETQRNKGNFPGRFSGRQFSNSRSEMNVSTLELGDSALYLCASSKDTYRSYEQYFGPGTRLTVT.

The chain uses TRBV5-1 and TRBJ1-1; as DNA is missing, the TRBD1 call by TCRdb cannot be tested. The CDR3 is 14 residues long. Germline values: CDR1 SGHRS, CDR2 YFSETQ. Here the CDR3 reads CASSLGDSHTEAFF.

The V gene is TRBV18, the J gene TRBJ2-7. CDR3 length: 14 amino acids. CDR1 and CDR2 (germline): KGHSH, LQKENI. The CDR3 loop reads CASSPNSAGYEQYF.

The chain uses TRBV5-1 and TRBJ2-2; as DNA is missing, the TRBD2 call by TCRdb cannot be tested. CDR1 is SGHRS and CDR2 is YFSETQ in the germline V gene. The CDR3 runs to 14 residues. CDR3: CASGSSENTGELFF.

This chain connects TRBV4-2 to TRBJ2-7; no DNA is available, so the TRBD1 call from TCRdb remains unchecked. Germline V gene sequence: CDR1 LGHNA, CDR2 YNFKEQ. The length of the CDR3 is 15 residues. CDR3 in amino acids: CASSQDGGQAYEQYF.

The chain recombines TRBV28 with TRBJ2-1; TCRdb's D gene call, TRBD1, goes unchecked for lack of DNA. The CDR3 extends over 16 amino acids. Germline V gives CDR1 MDHEN, CDR2 SYDVKM. The CDR3 spells CASSLGGTGGKGEQFF.

V usage is TRBV6-5 and J usage is TRBJ2-1; TCRdb reports TRBD2, a call that lacks DNA to check it against. The CDR3 loop spans 13 amino acids. Looked up from germline, CDR1 is MNHEY and CDR2 is SVGAGI. CDR3 loop: CASRRGSGSEQFF.

V is TRBV7-8 and J is TRBJ2-1; TCRdb selects TRBD2, and the lack of DNA leaves this call unchecked. Germline V CDR1 and CDR2: SGHVS, FQNEAQ. The CDR3 has 17 residues. CDR3 residues: CASSQPRLAASYNEQFF.

The rearrangement uses TRBV18 and TRBJ1-1. The CDR3 contains 14 residues. Germline values: CDR1 KGHSH, CDR2 LQKENI. The CDR3 is CASSPTVWVTEAFF.

The chain links TRBV25-1 to TRBJ1-4; checking the TCRdb D call of TRBD1 is not possible without DNA. Germline assignment: CDR1 MGHDK and CDR2 SYGVNS. CDR3 length: 15 amino acids. The CDR3 is CASSEAGTRSGKLFF.

The rearrangement joins TRBV7-2 to TRBJ2-1; TCRdb calls TRBD1, which cannot be checked without DNA. Germline values: CDR1 SGHTA, CDR2 FQGNSA. The CDR3 extends over 16 amino acids. The CDR3 region is CASSLDRGLPYNEQFF.